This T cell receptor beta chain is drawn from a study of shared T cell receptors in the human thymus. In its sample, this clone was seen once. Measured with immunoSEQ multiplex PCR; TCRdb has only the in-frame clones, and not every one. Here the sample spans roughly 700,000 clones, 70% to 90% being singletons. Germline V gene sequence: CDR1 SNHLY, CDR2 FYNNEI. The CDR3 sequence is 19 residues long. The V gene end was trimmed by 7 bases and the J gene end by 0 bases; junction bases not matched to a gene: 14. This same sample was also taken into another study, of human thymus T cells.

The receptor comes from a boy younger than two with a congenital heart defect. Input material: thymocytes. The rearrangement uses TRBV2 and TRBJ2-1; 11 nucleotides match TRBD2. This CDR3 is CASTTRGTSGGGSYNEQFF. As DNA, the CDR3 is TGTGCCAGCACCACCAGGGGGACTAGCGGAGGGGGCTCCTACAATGAGCAGTTCTTC.